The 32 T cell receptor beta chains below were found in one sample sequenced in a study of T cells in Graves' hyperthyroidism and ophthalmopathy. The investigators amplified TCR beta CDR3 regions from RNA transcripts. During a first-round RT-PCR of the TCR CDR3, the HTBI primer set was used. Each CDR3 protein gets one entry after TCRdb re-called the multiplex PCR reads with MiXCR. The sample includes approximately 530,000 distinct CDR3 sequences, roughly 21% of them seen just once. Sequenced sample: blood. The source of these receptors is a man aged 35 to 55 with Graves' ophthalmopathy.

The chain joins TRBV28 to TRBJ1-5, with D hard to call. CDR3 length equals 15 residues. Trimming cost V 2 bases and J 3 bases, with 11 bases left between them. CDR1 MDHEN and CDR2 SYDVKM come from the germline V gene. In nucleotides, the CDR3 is TGTGCCAGCAGTTTAGAGGGAAGGCTCAATCAGCCCCAGCATTTT. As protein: CASSLEGRLNQPQHF.

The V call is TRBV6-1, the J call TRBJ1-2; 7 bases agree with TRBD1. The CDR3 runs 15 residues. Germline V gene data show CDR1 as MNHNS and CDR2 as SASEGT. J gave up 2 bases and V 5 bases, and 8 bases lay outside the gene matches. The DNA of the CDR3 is TGTGCCAGCAGTCAACCCGGGACAGCCAACTATGGCTACACCTTC. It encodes CASSQPGTANYGYTF.

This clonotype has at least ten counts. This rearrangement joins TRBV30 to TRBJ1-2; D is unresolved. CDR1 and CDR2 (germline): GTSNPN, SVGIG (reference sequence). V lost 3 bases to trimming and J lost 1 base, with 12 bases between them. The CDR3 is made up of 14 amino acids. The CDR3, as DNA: TGTGCCTGGAGGAAGAGGACGGATAACTATGGCTACACCTTC. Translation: CAWRKRTDNYGYTF. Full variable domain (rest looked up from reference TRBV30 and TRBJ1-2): SQTIHQWPATLVQPVGSPLSLECTVEGTSNPNLYWYRQAAGRGLQLLFYSVGIGQISSEVPQNLSASRPQDRQFILSSKKLLLSDSGFYLCAWRKRTDNYGYTFGSGTRLTVV.

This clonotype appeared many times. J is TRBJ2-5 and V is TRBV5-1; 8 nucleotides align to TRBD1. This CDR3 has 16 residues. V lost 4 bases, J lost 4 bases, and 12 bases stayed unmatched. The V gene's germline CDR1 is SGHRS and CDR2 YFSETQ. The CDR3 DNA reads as TGCGCCAGCAGCGCAACGACAGGGGAACTTGGAGAGACCCAGTACTTC. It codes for CASSATTGELGETQYF.

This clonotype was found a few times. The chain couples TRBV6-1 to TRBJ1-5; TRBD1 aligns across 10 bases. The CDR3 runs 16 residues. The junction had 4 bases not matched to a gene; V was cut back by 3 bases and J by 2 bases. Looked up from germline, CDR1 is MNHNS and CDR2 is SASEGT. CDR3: CASSDRDRGGNQPQHF. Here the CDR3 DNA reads TGTGCCAGCAGTGATCGGGACAGGGGTGGCAATCAGCCCCAGCATTTT.

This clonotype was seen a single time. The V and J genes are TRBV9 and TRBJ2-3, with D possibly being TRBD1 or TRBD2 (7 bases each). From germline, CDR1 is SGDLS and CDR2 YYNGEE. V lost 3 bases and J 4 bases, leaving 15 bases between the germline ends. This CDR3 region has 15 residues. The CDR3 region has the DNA TGTGCCAGCAGCGGGACCTCAGGGGGGGCAGATACGCAGTATTTT. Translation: CASSGTSGGADTQYF.

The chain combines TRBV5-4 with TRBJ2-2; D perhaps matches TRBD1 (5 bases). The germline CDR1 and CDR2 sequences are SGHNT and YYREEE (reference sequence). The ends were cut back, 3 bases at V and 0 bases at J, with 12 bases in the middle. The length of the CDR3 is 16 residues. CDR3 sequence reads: CASSSPDSANTGELFF. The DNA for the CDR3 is TGTGCCAGCAGCTCCCCCGACAGCGCGAACACCGGGGAGCTGTTTTTT.

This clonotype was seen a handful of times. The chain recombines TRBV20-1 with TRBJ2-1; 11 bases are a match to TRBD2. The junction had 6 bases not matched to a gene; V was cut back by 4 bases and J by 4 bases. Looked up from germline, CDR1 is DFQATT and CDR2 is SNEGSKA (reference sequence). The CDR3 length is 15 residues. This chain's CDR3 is CSAIILAGGYNEQFF. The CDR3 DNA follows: TGCAGTGCTATCATTCTAGCGGGGGGTTACAATGAGCAGTTCTTC.

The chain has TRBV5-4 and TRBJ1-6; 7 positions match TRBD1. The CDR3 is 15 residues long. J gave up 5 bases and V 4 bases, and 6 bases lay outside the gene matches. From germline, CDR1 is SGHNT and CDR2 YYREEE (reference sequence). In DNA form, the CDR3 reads TGTGCCAGCAGCCTCAGGGGGGGGGATAATTCACCCCTCCACTTT. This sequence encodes CASSLRGGDNSPLHF.

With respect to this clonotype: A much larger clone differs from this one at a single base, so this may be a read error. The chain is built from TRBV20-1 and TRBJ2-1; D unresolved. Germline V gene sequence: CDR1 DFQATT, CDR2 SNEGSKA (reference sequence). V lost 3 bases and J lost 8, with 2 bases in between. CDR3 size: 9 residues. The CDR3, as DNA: TGCAGTGCTAGCTATGAGCAGTTCTTC. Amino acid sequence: CSASYEQFF.

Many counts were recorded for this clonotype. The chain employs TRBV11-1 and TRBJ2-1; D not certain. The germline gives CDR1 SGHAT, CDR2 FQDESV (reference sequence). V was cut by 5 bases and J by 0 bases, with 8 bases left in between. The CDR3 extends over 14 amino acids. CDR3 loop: CASSPLGSYNEQFF. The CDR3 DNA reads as TGTGCCAGCAGCCCGCTGGGCTCCTACAATGAGCAGTTCTTC. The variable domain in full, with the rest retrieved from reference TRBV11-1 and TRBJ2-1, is EAEVAQSPRYKITEKSQAVAFWCDPISGHATLYWYRQILGQGPELLVQFQDESVVDDSQLPKDRFSAERLKGVDSTLKIQPAELGDSAMYLCASSPLGSYNEQFFGPGTRLTVL.

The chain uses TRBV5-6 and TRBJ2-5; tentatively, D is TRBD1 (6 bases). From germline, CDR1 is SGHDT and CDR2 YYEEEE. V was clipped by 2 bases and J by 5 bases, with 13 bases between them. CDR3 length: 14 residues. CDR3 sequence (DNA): TGTGCCAGCAGCTTAGGACAGCCAGGGGAGACCCAGTACTTC. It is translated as CASSLGQPGETQYF.

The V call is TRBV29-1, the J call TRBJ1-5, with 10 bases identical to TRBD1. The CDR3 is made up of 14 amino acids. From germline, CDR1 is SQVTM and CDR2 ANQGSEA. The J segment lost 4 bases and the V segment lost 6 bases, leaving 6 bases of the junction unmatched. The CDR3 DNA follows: TGCAGCGTGACCGGGACAGGGGTGAATCAGCCCCAGCATTTT. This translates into CSVTGTGVNQPQHF.

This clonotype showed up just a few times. The CDR3 region has the DNA TGTGCCAGTAGTCCCTGGGAGGGCGGGGGGCGCAATGAGCAGTTCTTC. Translated: CASSPWEGGGRNEQFF. The gene calls are TRBV19 and TRBJ2-1; the match to TRBD2 covers 8 bases. J gave up 6 bases and V 5 bases, and 12 bases lay outside the gene matches. Germline V lookup: CDR1 LNHDA, CDR2 SQIVND (reference sequence). The CDR3 totals 16 residues.

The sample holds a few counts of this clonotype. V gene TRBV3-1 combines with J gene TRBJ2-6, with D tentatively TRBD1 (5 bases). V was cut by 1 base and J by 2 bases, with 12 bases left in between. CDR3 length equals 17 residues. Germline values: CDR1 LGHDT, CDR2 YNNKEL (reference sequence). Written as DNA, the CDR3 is TGTGCCAGCAGCCAAGGTTCTAGGGGCGCTGGGGCCAACGTCCTGACTTTC. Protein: CASSQGSRGAGANVLTF.

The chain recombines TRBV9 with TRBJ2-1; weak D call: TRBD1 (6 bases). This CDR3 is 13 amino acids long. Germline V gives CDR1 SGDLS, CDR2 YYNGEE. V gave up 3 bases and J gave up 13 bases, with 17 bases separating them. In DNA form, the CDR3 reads TGTGCCAGCAGCGAGGAACCAAGGACAGTTCAGTTCTTC. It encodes CASSEEPRTVQFF.

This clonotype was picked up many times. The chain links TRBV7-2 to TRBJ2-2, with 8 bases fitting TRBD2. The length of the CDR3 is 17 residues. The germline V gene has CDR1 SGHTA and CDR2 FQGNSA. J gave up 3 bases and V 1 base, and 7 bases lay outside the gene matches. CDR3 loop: CASSLGGLGAYTGELFF. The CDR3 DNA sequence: TGTGCCAGCAGCTTAGGGGGACTAGGGGCGTACACCGGGGAGCTGTTTTTT.

The CDR3 nucleotides are TGCAGTGCTCACAGGGGCACAGATACGCAGTATTTT. Protein sequence: CSAHRGTDTQYF. This chain uses TRBV20-1 with TRBJ2-3; possible D gene TRBD1, 6 bases. V lost 5 bases and J 1 base, leaving 7 bases between the germline ends. The CDR3 spans 12 residues. The germline CDR1 and CDR2 sequences are DFQATT and SNEGSKA (reference sequence).

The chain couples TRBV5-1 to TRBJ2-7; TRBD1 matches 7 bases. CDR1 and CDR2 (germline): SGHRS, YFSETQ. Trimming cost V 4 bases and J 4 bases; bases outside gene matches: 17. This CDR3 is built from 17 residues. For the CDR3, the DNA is TGCGCCAGCAGCCTGTGGACAGGCGGACAACCATTTTACGAGCAGTACTTC. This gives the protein CASSLWTGGQPFYEQYF.

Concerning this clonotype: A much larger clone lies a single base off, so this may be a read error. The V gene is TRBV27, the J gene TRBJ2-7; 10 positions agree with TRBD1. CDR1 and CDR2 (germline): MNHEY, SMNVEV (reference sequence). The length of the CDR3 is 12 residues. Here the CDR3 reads CASWTGGGEQHF. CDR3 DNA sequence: TGTGCCAGCTGGACAGGGGGTGGCGAGCAGCACTTC.

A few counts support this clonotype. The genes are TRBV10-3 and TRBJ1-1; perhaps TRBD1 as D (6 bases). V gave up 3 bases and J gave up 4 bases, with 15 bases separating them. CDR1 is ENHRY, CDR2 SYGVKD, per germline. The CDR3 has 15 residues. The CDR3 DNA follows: TGTGCCATCAGTGACCCGGGGGCAGAAGGCACTGAAGCTTTCTTT. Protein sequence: CAISDPGAEGTEAFF.

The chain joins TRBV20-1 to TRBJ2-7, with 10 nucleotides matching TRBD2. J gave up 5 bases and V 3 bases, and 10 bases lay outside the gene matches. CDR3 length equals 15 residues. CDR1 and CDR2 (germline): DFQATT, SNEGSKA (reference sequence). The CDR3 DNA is TGCAGTGCTAGTGCGGGGGCTAGCGGGAGCGACGAGCAGTACTTC. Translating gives CSASAGASGSDEQYF.

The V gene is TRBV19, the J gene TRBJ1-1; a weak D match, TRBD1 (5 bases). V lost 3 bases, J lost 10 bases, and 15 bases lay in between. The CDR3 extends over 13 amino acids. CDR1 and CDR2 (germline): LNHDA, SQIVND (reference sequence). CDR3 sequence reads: CASSMPAGRGAFF. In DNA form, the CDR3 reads TGTGCCAGTAGTATGCCGGCAGGGAGGGGAGCTTTCTTT.

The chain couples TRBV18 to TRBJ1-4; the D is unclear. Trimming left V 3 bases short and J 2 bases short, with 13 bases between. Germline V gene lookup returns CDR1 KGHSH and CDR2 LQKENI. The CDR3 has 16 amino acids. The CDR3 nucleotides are TGTGCCAGCTCACCCCCAGGAGCTACCACTAATGAAAAACTGTTTTTT. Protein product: CASSPPGATTNEKLFF.

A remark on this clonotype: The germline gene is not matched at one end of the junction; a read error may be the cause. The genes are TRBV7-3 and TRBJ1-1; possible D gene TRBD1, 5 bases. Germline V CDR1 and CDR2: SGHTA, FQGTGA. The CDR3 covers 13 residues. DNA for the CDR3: TGTGCCAACAGCATACAGGAGAACACTGAAGCTTTCTTC. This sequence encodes CANSIQENTEAFF.

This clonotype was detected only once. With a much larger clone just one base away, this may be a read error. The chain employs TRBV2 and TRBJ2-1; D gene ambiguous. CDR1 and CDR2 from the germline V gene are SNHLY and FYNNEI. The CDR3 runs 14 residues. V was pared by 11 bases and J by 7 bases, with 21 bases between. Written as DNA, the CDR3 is TGTGCCGCCCCAGAAGCCGGCCCGGAGAATGAGCAGTTCTTC. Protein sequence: CAAPEAGPENEQFF.

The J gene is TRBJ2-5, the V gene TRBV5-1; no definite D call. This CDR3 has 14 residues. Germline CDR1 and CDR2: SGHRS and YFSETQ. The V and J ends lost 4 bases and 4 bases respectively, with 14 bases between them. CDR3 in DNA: TGCGCCAGCAGCCCCTTTTCGGGTGGAGAGACCCAGTACTTC. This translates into CASSPFSGGETQYF. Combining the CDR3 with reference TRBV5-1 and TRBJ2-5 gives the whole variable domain KAGVTQTPRYLIKTRGQQVTLSCSPISGHRSVSWYQQTPGQGLQFLFEYFSETQRNKGNFPGRFSGRQFSNSRSEMNVSTLELGDSALYLCASSPFSGGETQYFGPGTRLLVL.

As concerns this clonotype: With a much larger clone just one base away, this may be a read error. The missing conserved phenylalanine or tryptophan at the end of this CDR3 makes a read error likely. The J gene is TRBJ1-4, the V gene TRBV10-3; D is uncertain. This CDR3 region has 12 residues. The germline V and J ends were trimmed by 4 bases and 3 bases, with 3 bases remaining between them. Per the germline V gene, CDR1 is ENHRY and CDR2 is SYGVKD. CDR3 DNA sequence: TGTGCCATCAGTGGGCCTAATGAAAAACTGTTTCTT. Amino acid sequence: CAISGPNEKLFL.

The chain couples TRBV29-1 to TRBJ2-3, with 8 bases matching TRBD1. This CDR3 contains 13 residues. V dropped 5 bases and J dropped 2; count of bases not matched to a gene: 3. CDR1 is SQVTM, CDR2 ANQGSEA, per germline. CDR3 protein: CSVPGQVTDTQYF. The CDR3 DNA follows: TGCAGCGTTCCGGGACAGGTCACAGATACGCAGTATTTT.

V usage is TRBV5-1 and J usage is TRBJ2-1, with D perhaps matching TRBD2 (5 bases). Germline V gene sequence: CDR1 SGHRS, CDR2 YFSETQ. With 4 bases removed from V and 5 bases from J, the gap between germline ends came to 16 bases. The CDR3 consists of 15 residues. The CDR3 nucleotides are TGCGCCAGCAGCAGGATGGGGAGTTGGAACAATGAGCAGTTCTTC. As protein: CASSRMGSWNNEQFF. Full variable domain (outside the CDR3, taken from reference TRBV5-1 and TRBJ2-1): KAGVTQTPRYLIKTRGQQVTLSCSPISGHRSVSWYQQTPGQGLQFLFEYFSETQRNKGNFPGRFSGRQFSNSRSEMNVSTLELGDSALYLCASSRMGSWNNEQFFGPGTRLTVL.

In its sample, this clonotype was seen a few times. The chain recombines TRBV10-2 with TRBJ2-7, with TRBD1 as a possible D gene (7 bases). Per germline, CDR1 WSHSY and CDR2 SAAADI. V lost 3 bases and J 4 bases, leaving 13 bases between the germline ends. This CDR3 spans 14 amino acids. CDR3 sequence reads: CASSDFRGTYEQYF. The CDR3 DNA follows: TGCGCCAGCAGTGATTTCAGGGGGACTTACGAGCAGTACTTC.

The CDR3 here is CASSGEAKNIQYF. Here the CDR3 DNA reads TGTGCCAGCAGTGGTGAAGCCAAAAACATTCAGTACTTC. The chain links TRBV6-2 or TRBV6-3 to TRBJ2-4; D unclear. CDR3 size: 13 residues. Per germline, CDR1 MNHEY and CDR2 SVGEGT. V was pared by 5 bases and J by 0 bases, with 5 bases between.